This passage covers 22 T cell receptor beta chains from one sample sequenced in a study of technical replicates of blood from several donors. Clones were read by immunoSEQ multiplex PCR, and TCRdb kept only the in-frame ones, dropping some. The table lists almost 90,000 clones, 85% to 95% of them singletons. Sequencing was performed on T cells isolated from PBMCs. Receptors originate from a human donor in good health.

This clone was detected only once. The V and J genes are TRBV6-4 and TRBJ1-2; tentative D call: TRBD1 (5 bases). V lost 2 bases to trimming and J lost 6 bases, with 10 bases between them. Germline CDR1 reads MRHNA; CDR2 reads SNTAGT. The CDR3 is made up of 13 amino acids. The CDR3: CASSDMGGHGYTF. The CDR3 nucleotides read TGTGCCAGCAGTGACATGGGGGGACATGGCTACACCTTC.

This chain uses TRBV18 with TRBJ1-1; 7 bases align to TRBD1. Germline loops: CDR1 KGHSH, CDR2 LQKENI. V was pared by 2 bases and J by 10 bases, with 7 bases of the junction left unmatched. The CDR3 consists of 13 residues. The CDR3: CASSPERDSGAFF. In DNA form, the CDR3 reads TGTGCCAGCTCACCAGAACGGGACAGTGGAGCTTTCTTT.

The chain has TRBV27 and TRBJ2-2; D not resolved. Deletions cut 10 bases from V and 0 bases from J, with 9 bases between. Germline loops: CDR1 MNHEY, CDR2 SMNVEV (reference sequence). CDR3 length: 13 residues. CDR3 nucleotides: TGTGCCACCCTTGTCGCGAACACCGGGGAGCTGTTTTTT. It specifies CATLVANTGELFF.

This sequence joins TRBV27 and TRBJ1-1, with D perhaps TRBD1 (5 bases). The CDR3 contains 15 residues. Germline CDR1 is MNHEY and CDR2 is SMNVEV (reference sequence). V dropped 0 bases and J dropped 1 base, with 9 bases sitting between them. Written as DNA, the CDR3 is TGTGCCAGCAGTTTATCAGGAGGGGCGAACACTGAAGCTTTCTTT. This encodes CASSLSGGANTEAFF.

This chain connects TRBV4-1 to TRBJ2-7, with 9 bases that match TRBD1. V was clipped by 4 bases and J by 4 bases; unmatched bases: 11. CDR3 length equals 16 residues. CDR1 and CDR2 from the germline V gene are MGHRA and YSYEKL. DNA of the CDR3: TGCGCCAGCAGCCCTGAGTCTGGGACAGGGATTTACGAGCAGTACTTC. Its protein product is CASSPESGTGIYEQYF.

The chain carries TRBV2 and TRBJ2-5, with 12 bases lining up with TRBD2. With V trimmed by 6 bases and J by 4 bases, 6 bases remained unmatched. Germline lookup yields CDR1 SNHLY and CDR2 FYNNEI. The CDR3 is 15 residues long. CDR3 sequence: CASSVLAGGGETQYF. DNA for the CDR3: TGTGCCAGCAGCGTCCTAGCGGGAGGGGGAGAGACCCAGTACTTC. The full variable domain, its missing parts supplied by reference TRBV2 and TRBJ2-5, is EPEVTQTPSHQVTQMGQEVILRCVPISNHLYFYWYRQILGQKVEFLVSFYNNEISEKSEIFDDQFSVERPDGSNFTLKIRSTKLEDSAMYFCASSVLAGGGETQYFGPGTRLLVL.

The V and J genes are TRBV2 and TRBJ1-4; 7 bases map to TRBD1. The CDR3 runs to 14 residues. The junction had 8 bases not matched to a gene; V was cut back by 5 bases and J by 8 bases. Germline lookup yields CDR1 SNHLY and CDR2 FYNNEI. The CDR3 loop reads CASSPQGFGEKLFF. The CDR3 DNA reads as TGTGCCAGCAGTCCACAGGGGTTCGGGGAAAAACTGTTTTTT.

The chain joins TRBV4-1 to TRBJ2-1; 8 bases are a match to TRBD2. The germline V gene encodes CDR1 MGHRA and CDR2 YSYEKL. The CDR3 loop spans 17 amino acids. V lost 2 bases to trimming and J lost 4 bases; unmatched junction nucleotides: 10. The CDR3 spells CASSQREGLRIYNEQFF. Here the CDR3 DNA reads TGCGCCAGCAGCCAACGGGAGGGACTACGAATATACAATGAGCAGTTCTTC.

V gene TRBV6-5 combines with J gene TRBJ2-1; TRBD2 might be the D (5 bases). Germline V gene sequence: CDR1 MNHEY, CDR2 SVGAGI. The CDR3 has 14 amino acids. V was cut by 2 bases and J by 0 bases, with 5 bases left in between. CDR3 bases: TGTGCCAGCAGTTACGGGAGCTCCTACAATGAGCAGTTCTTC. This sequence encodes CASSYGSSYNEQFF.

This clone was observed once. The CDR3 is CASSLGLLDLLSDTQYF. The CDR3 DNA follows: TGCGCCAGCAGCTTGGGTTTACTAGATCTGCTATCAGATACGCAGTATTTT. This chain links TRBV5-1 with TRBJ2-3; a possible D gene is TRBD2 (5 bases). Deletions cut 0 bases from V and 4 bases from J, with 18 bases between. The length of the CDR3 is 17 residues. In germline, CDR1 is SGHRS, CDR2 YFSETQ.

The chain carries TRBV10-3 and TRBJ2-1; D uncertain. The V end was cut by 0 bases, the J end by 4 bases, with 7 bases between. The CDR3 is made up of 14 amino acids. Germline V gene lookup returns CDR1 ENHRY and CDR2 SYGVKD. The CDR3 spells CAISESSIYNEQFF. The CDR3 bases are TGTGCCATCAGTGAGTCTAGCATATACAATGAGCAGTTCTTC.

The chain combines TRBV5-6 with TRBJ2-3; no definite D call. The CDR3 has 12 residues. The germline V gene encodes CDR1 SGHDT and CDR2 YYEEEE. V was cut by 4 bases and J by 9 bases, with 12 bases left in between. CDR3 sequence reads: CASSLTYQTQYF. The CDR3 nucleotides are TGTGCCAGCAGCCTGACATACCAAACGCAGTATTTT. The full variable domain, its missing parts supplied by reference TRBV5-6 and TRBJ2-3, is DAGVTQSPTHLIKTRGQQVTLRCSPKSGHDTVSWYQQALGQGPQFIFQYYEEEERQRGNFPDRFSGHQFPNYSSELNVNALLLGDSALYLCASSLTYQTQYFGPGTRLTVL.

This clone was detected only once. The V gene is TRBV10-3, the J gene TRBJ2-1; D perhaps matches TRBD2 (5 bases). V was clipped by 7 bases and J by 8 bases, with 18 bases between them. The CDR3 contains 14 residues. The germline V gene has CDR1 ENHRY and CDR2 SYGVKD. CDR3 bases: TGTGCCATCACCCGACGAGGGAGTGACGATGAGCAGTTCTTC. Protein product: CAITRRGSDDEQFF.

This clone came up once. The V gene is TRBV19, the J gene TRBJ1-2; 10 bases fit TRBD1. Germline CDR1 is LNHDA and CDR2 is SQIVND (reference sequence). V lost 4 bases, J lost 4 bases, and 12 bases stayed unmatched. The length of the CDR3 is 17 residues. In DNA, the CDR3 is TGTGCCAGTAGTACCCGGGACAGGGGAAGTCAGTTCTATGGCTACACCTTC. Protein product: CASSTRDRGSQFYGYTF.

The chain employs TRBV11-2 and TRBJ2-7; D ambiguous. CDR3 length equals 15 residues. Per the germline V gene, CDR1 is SGHAT and CDR2 is FQNNGV. Deletions cut 6 bases from V and 0 bases from J, with 15 bases between. In nucleotides, the CDR3 is TGTGCCAGCAGTTATTTCTATTCTCTCTCCTACGAGCAGTACTTC. It encodes CASSYFYSLSYEQYF.

J is TRBJ1-2 and V is TRBV13; TRBD1 agrees at 7 bases. This CDR3 is built from 12 residues. The V gene's germline CDR1 is PRHDT and CDR2 FYEKMQ (reference sequence). The V and J ends lost 4 bases and 7 bases, in that order; junction bases with no gene match: 3. CDR3 amino acids: CASSWTGFGYTF. For the CDR3, the DNA is TGTGCCAGCAGCTGGACAGGTTTTGGCTACACCTTC.

This sequence joins TRBV4-2 and TRBJ2-1; 9 positions agree with TRBD1. V trimming: 1 base; J trimming: 12 bases; junction bases outside the gene matches: 7. From germline, CDR1 is LGHNA and CDR2 YNFKEQ. CDR3 length: 14 residues. CDR3 in amino acids: CASSQAEEDRGQFF. DNA for the CDR3: TGTGCCAGCAGCCAAGCTGAGGAGGACAGGGGGCAGTTCTTC.

V gene TRBV7-8 combines with J gene TRBJ2-1, with a tentative D call TRBD1 (6 bases). The CDR3 sequence is 14 residues long. CDR1 and CDR2 from the germline V gene are SGHVS and FQNEAQ. V lost 6 bases, J lost 5 bases, and 14 bases lay in between. CDR3 protein: CASRTGTTDNEQFF. DNA for the CDR3: TGTGCCAGCAGGACCGGGACAACCGACAATGAGCAGTTCTTC.

The V and J genes are TRBV6-5 and TRBJ2-1; possibly TRBD2 for D (5 bases). V was trimmed by 6 bases and J by 6 bases, leaving 6 bases between them. The CDR3 has 11 residues. The germline V gene has CDR1 MNHEY and CDR2 SVGAGI. CDR3 DNA: TGTGCCAGCAGCCGGGGCAATGAGCAGTTCTTC. It encodes CASSRGNEQFF.

This chain joins TRBV9 and TRBJ2-1; possibly TRBD2 for D (5 bases). V shed 3 bases and J shed 0 bases, with 10 bases lying between them. Germline loops: CDR1 SGDLS, CDR2 YYNGEE. This CDR3 is 15 amino acids long. The chain's CDR3 is CASSASGSSYNEQFF. CDR3 nucleotide sequence: TGTGCCAGCAGCGCCAGCGGTAGCTCCTACAATGAGCAGTTCTTC.

The chain employs TRBV19 and TRBJ2-2; D unresolved. The V end lost 6 bases, the J end lost 7 bases, and 9 bases lay between the germline ends. The CDR3 totals 12 residues. Germline lookup yields CDR1 LNHDA and CDR2 SQIVND (reference sequence). The CDR3: CASRLVGGELFF. Here the CDR3 DNA reads TGTGCCAGTAGGTTAGTTGGCGGGGAGCTGTTTTTT.

The chain has TRBV28 and TRBJ1-5; D possibly corresponds to TRBD1 (6 bases). The CDR3 has 13 amino acids. Germline V gene sequence: CDR1 MDHEN, CDR2 SYDVKM. Trimming stripped 7 bases from V and 6 bases from J, with 13 bases between. The CDR3, as DNA: TGTGCCAGCACCCTAGGGGGAGCTCAGCCCCAGCATTTT. It specifies CASTLGGAQPQHF.